This TCR beta chain originates from a study of PD-L1 blockade in urothelial cancer. Assay used: immunoSEQ multiplex PCR; TCRdb lists only in-frame clones, some missing. The sample shows about 30,000 clones, around 87% of them seen only once. This TCR was sampled from a man aged 45 to 65 with urothelial cancer. The starting material was PBMCs, obtained around atezolizumab (anti-PD-L1) treatment.

CDR3 amino acids: CASSPQSGTGMNEKLFF. For the CDR3, the DNA is TGTGCCAGCAGTCCCCAGTCCGGGACAGGGATGAACGAAAAACTGTTTTTT. The chain combines TRBV25-1 with TRBJ1-4; 9 positions match TRBD1. The CDR3 extends over 17 amino acids. V was pared by 5 bases and J by 8 bases, with 15 bases of the junction left unmatched. CDR1 and CDR2 (germline): MGHDK, SYGVNS.